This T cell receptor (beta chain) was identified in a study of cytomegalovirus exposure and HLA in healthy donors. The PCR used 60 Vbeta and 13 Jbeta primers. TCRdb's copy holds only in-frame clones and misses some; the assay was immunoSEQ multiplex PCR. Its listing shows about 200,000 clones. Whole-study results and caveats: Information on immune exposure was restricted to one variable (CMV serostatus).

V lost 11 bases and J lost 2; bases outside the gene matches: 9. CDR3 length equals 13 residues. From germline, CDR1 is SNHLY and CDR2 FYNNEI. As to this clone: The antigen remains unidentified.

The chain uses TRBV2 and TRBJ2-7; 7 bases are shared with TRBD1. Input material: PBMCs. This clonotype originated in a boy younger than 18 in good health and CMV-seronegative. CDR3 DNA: TGTGCCGGCTCGGGACAGAGAACCTACGAGCAGTACTTC. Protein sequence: CAGSGQRTYEQYF.